The source of this T cell receptor (beta chain) is a study of blood T cells in healthy people across ages. Study-level findings and limits: CMV status of donors was not determined, possibly confounding expanded clonotype changes.

This clonotype was seen ten or more times. Its antigen is undetermined. Isolation recovered at least 7 million PBMCs from every sample. V was pared by 3 bases and J by 7 bases, with 6 bases of the junction left unmatched. CDR3 size: 13 residues. Germline V CDR1 and CDR2: MNHEY, SMNVEV (reference sequence). A sample-barcoded 5' primer and a J-beta primer mix were used in a second PCR of roughly 7 to 11 cycles. In TCRdb, the 5' RACE reads were re-called with MiXCR into one record per CDR3 protein. The data show 650,000 to 700,000 distinct CDR3 sequences, with 45% to 60% seen just once and roughly 12% held by the top ten.

V usage is TRBV27 and J usage is TRBJ2-7; the match to TRBD2 covers 7 bases. Sequences were obtained from blood. This sequence was found in an elderly woman in good health. CDR3 sequence reads: CASSFLGGMEQYF. The CDR3 DNA reads as TGTGCCAGCAGTTTCCTCGGGGGGATGGAGCAGTACTTC.